Listed here are 30 T cell receptor beta chains from one sample, sequenced in a study of CD8 T cells in ankylosing spondylitis. In TCRdb, the 5' RACE reads were re-called with MiXCR into one record per CDR3 protein. The sample includes around 300,000 distinct CDR3 sequences, roughly 20% seen only once; the top ten take roughly 4%. The specimen sequenced was blood, either unsorted or a sorted T cell fraction (not recorded which). The receptors shown here come from a female donor with ankylosing spondylitis or in good health (not recorded which).

This clonotype showed up just a few times. The chain couples TRBV6-5 to TRBJ2-3; D remains unclear. This CDR3 spans 16 amino acids. The V end was cut by 2 bases, the J end by 4 bases, with 16 bases between. The germline V gene encodes CDR1 MNHEY and CDR2 SVGAGI. In DNA, the CDR3 is TGTGCCAGCAGTTACACCCGGACCATCATCTCAGATACGCAGTATTTT. This encodes CASSYTRTIISDTQYF.

This clonotype came up a few times. The gene calls are TRBV11-2 and TRBJ2-2, with D tentatively TRBD2 (6 bases). Germline V gives CDR1 SGHAT, CDR2 FQNNGV. The CDR3 sequence is 14 residues long. Trimming removed 4 bases at V and 8 bases at J, with 14 bases between. The CDR3 protein is CASSWGGGTGELFF. The CDR3 nucleotides are TGTGCCAGCAGCTGGGGTGGGGGGACTGGGGAGCTGTTTTTT.

This clonotype was picked up a small number of times. This chain joins TRBV5-6 and TRBJ2-7; 7 bases align to TRBD1. V lost 2 bases and J lost 5; bases outside the gene matches: 10. There are 15 residues in the CDR3. The germline gives CDR1 SGHDT, CDR2 YYEEEE. CDR3 region: CASSFYDRAPHEQYF. CDR3 nucleotide sequence: TGTGCCAGCAGCTTCTACGACAGGGCCCCCCACGAGCAGTACTTC.

This clonotype was observed a handful of times. The rearrangement uses TRBV20-1 and TRBJ2-7; 7 positions agree with TRBD2. The junction had 8 bases not matched to a gene; V was cut back by 5 bases and J by 4 bases. The CDR3 spans 13 residues. The germline V gene has CDR1 DFQATT and CDR2 SNEGSKA (reference sequence). The CDR3 bases are TGCAGTGCTTTTGGGCGGGAGACTTACGAGCAGTACTTC. Protein sequence: CSAFGRETYEQYF.

The chain is built from TRBV6-1 and TRBJ2-7; weak D call: TRBD2 (6 bases). The CDR3 consists of 16 residues. Trimming took 5 bases from V and 0 from J, leaving 17 bases between them. The V gene's germline CDR1 is MNHNS and CDR2 SASEGT. Here the CDR3 reads CASSSESGRPSYEQYF. Written as DNA, the CDR3 is TGTGCCAGCAGTTCAGAGTCCGGGAGACCCTCCTACGAGCAGTACTTC.

The DNA of the CDR3 is TGTGCCAGTGCCCGGTGGGAGACCCAGTACTTC. Its translation is CASARWETQYF. This chain joins TRBV7-6 and TRBJ2-5; D not resolved. CDR3 length: 11 amino acids. Trimming took off 9 bases at V and 5 bases at J, with 10 bases between the two ends. CDR1 and CDR2 (germline): SGHVS, FNYEAQ. Filled out from reference TRBV7-6 and TRBJ2-5, the complete variable domain reads GAGVSQSPRYKVTKRGQDVALRCDPISGHVSLYWYRQALGQGPEFLTYFNYEAQQDKSGLPNDRFSAERPEGSISTLTIQRTEQRDSAMYRCASARWETQYFGPGTRLLVL.

About this clonotype: Possible read error: a much larger clone is one base away. This chain connects TRBV12-3 or TRBV12-4 to TRBJ2-2, with 7 bases fitting TRBD1. CDR3 length: 18 amino acids. The junction had 14 bases not matched to a gene; V was cut back by 3 bases and J by 4 bases. DNA of the CDR3: TGTGCCAGCAGTTTTGGAATGAGGGGGCTATCGGGCACCGGGGAGCTGTTTTTT. This codes for CASSFGMRGLSGTGELFF.

The rearrangement links TRBV12-3 or TRBV12-4 to TRBJ2-7; TRBD2 aligns across 8 bases. The CDR3 is 15 amino acids. J lost 3 bases, V lost 6 bases, and 10 bases had no gene match. The CDR3, as DNA: TGTGCCAGCAGCGACCCCGGGACTAGTCTCTACGAGCAGTACTTC. It is translated as CASSDPGTSLYEQYF.

This clonotype was seen only a few times. This chain connects TRBV7-2 to TRBJ2-1; no firm D call. From germline, CDR1 is SGHTA and CDR2 FQGNSA. There are 15 residues in the CDR3. Deletions cut 1 base from V and 3 bases from J, with 10 bases between. CDR3 amino acids: CASSLVGVLYNEQFF. The CDR3 DNA is TGTGCCAGCAGCTTAGTCGGCGTACTCTACAATGAGCAGTTCTTC. Using reference TRBV7-2 and TRBJ2-1 for the parts outside the CDR3, the full variable domain is GAGVSQSPSNKVTEKGKDVELRCDPISGHTALYWYRQSLGQGLEFLIYFQGNSAPDKSGLPSDRFSAERTGGSVSTLTIQRTQQEDSAVYLCASSLVGVLYNEQFFGPGTRLTVL.

This clonotype showed up just a few times. CDR3 amino acids: CSAYRSYGYTF. The DNA of the CDR3 is TGCAGCGCATATCGATCCTATGGCTACACCTTC. The chain is built from TRBV29-1 and TRBJ1-2; D is unclear. The CDR3 runs to 11 residues. The germline V gene has CDR1 SQVTM and CDR2 ANQGSEA. Trimming took 7 bases from V and 4 from J, leaving 10 bases between them.

J is TRBJ2-7 and V is TRBV7-2; TRBD2 matches 7 bases. Losses at the gene ends were 1 base for V and 0 bases for J; bases not matched to a gene: 9. The CDR3 extends over 17 amino acids. The germline V gene encodes CDR1 SGHTA and CDR2 FQGNSA. For the CDR3, the DNA is TGTGCCAGCAGCTTAGGAGATGTAGCGGGTTTCTCCTACGAGCAGTACTTC. Translation: CASSLGDVAGFSYEQYF.

Many counts were recorded for this clonotype. CDR3 sequence reads: CAISAIGATDTQYF. CDR3 bases: TGTGCCATCAGTGCCATAGGGGCCACAGATACGCAGTATTTT. V usage is TRBV10-3 and J usage is TRBJ2-3, with D possibly TRBD1 on 5 matching bases. Germline V gene sequence: CDR1 ENHRY, CDR2 SYGVKD. The CDR3 totals 14 residues. V lost 4 bases, J lost 2 bases, and 10 bases lay in between.

This chain links TRBV27 with TRBJ2-6, with D perhaps TRBD1 (5 bases). The CDR3 runs 17 residues. Germline V CDR1 and CDR2: MNHEY, SMNVEV (reference sequence). Trimming left V 3 bases short and J 2 bases short, with 14 bases between. The CDR3 region has the DNA TGTGCCAGCAGTTTTAAGGGGCAGGTAACTGGGGCCAACGTCCTGACTTTC. This translates into CASSFKGQVTGANVLTF.

This clonotype was counted at least ten times. This chain joins TRBV20-1 and TRBJ2-1; 8 bases agree with TRBD2. Trimming took 0 bases from V and 14 from J; bases not matched to a gene: 12. The germline V gene encodes CDR1 DFQATT and CDR2 SNEGSKA (reference sequence). This CDR3 spans 14 amino acids. The CDR3 bases are TGCAGTGCTAGAGATCAACGGGAGGGCCTAGGGGAGTTCTTC. It yields the protein CSARDQREGLGEFF.

Only a few counts were recorded for this clonotype. V gene TRBV12-3 or TRBV12-4 combines with J gene TRBJ2-5; 8 bases fit TRBD1. Trimming at V came to 8 bases and at J to 4 bases, leaving 6 bases not matched to a gene. CDR3 size: 13 residues. The CDR3 is CASGETGVETQYF. The CDR3 nucleotides are TGTGCCAGCGGAGAGACAGGGGTAGAGACCCAGTACTTC.

The V gene is TRBV7-2, the J gene TRBJ2-5, with D unresolved. The V and J ends lost 2 bases and 9 bases respectively, with 16 bases between them. The length of the CDR3 is 14 residues. Germline CDR1 is SGHTA and CDR2 is FQGNSA. CDR3 amino acids: CASSLSPTFLAQYF. Written as DNA, the CDR3 is TGTGCCAGCAGCTTATCCCCCACTTTCTTAGCCCAGTACTTC. The whole variable domain, remainder taken from reference TRBV7-2 and TRBJ2-5, is GAGVSQSPSNKVTEKGKDVELRCDPISGHTALYWYRQSLGQGLEFLIYFQGNSAPDKSGLPSDRFSAERTGGSVSTLTIQRTQQEDSAVYLCASSLSPTFLAQYFGPGTRLLVL.

This clonotype appeared many times. This chain joins TRBV10-3 and TRBJ1-1, with 7 nucleotides matching TRBD1. CDR1 is ENHRY and CDR2 is SYGVKD in the germline V gene. This CDR3 is 18 amino acids long. Germline trimming cut 1 base from V and 3 bases from J; bases unmatched to any gene: 14. The CDR3 loop is CAISEFPLTGAGHTEAFF. The CDR3, as DNA: TGTGCCATCAGTGAGTTCCCCCTTACAGGGGCAGGGCACACTGAAGCTTTCTTT.

This clonotype was counted a few times. This sequence joins TRBV12-3 or TRBV12-4 and TRBJ2-7; 11 positions match TRBD2. Germline trimming cut 6 bases from V and 3 bases from J; bases unmatched to any gene: 7. The CDR3 is made up of 15 amino acids. CDR3 loop: CASSLAGGGFYEQYF. CDR3 DNA: TGTGCCAGCAGCCTAGCGGGAGGCGGGTTCTACGAGCAGTACTTC.

In its sample, this clonotype was seen a few times. The chain carries TRBV12-3 or TRBV12-4 and TRBJ2-7; 12 nucleotides align to TRBD1. V gave up 6 bases and J gave up 4 bases; unmatched junction bases: 4. This CDR3 contains 14 residues. CDR3: CASSRDRGLYEQYF. CDR3 nucleotide sequence: TGTGCCAGCAGCCGGGACAGGGGGCTATACGAGCAGTACTTC.

The rearrangement uses TRBV12-3 or TRBV12-4 and TRBJ1-2; D perhaps matches TRBD1 (6 bases). Trimming left V 4 bases short and J 8 bases short, with 20 bases between. The CDR3 is 15 amino acids. The CDR3 nucleotides read TGTGCCAGCAGTTGGACCCGACAGGCGTCTAAAGGCTACACCTTC. It translates to CASSWTRQASKGYTF.

This clonotype was counted only a few times. V gene TRBV6-1 combines with J gene TRBJ2-2; TRBD2 agrees at 7 bases. The germline V gene has CDR1 MNHNS and CDR2 SASEGT. V was clipped by 8 bases and J by 4 bases; unmatched bases: 7. The CDR3 has 14 residues. The CDR3 DNA is TGTGCCAGCGGGTTGCGGGAGCTCACCGGGGAGCTGTTTTTT. Amino acid sequence: CASGLRELTGELFF.

With respect to this clonotype: A read error may be the cause here, since a much bigger clone is one base away. The rearrangement uses TRBV20-1 and TRBJ2-2; tentative D call: TRBD2 (6 bases). There are 17 residues in the CDR3. The V gene's germline CDR1 is DFQATT and CDR2 SNEGSKA (reference sequence). The CDR3 is CCAREGRWQANTGELFF. Written as DNA, the CDR3 is TGCTGTGCTAGAGAGGGGAGGTGGCAGGCGAACACCGGGGAGCTGTTTTTT.

This clonotype came up a few times. The chain recombines TRBV6-1 with TRBJ1-2; 8 bases match TRBD1. Trimming cost V 5 bases and J 8 bases; bases outside gene matches: 7. The CDR3 is 13 residues long. CDR1 is MNHNS, CDR2 SASEGT, per germline. CDR3 protein: CASSKQGARGYTF. CDR3 nucleotides: TGTGCCAGCAGTAAGCAGGGGGCGAGGGGCTACACCTTC.

The chain employs TRBV25-1 and TRBJ1-1; no firm D call. Trimming left V 1 base short and J 3 bases short, with 9 bases between. Germline assignment: CDR1 MGHDK and CDR2 SYGVNS. The CDR3 contains 14 residues. In nucleotides, the CDR3 is TGTGCCAGCAGTGAATCGGGCATTTACACTGAAGCTTTCTTT. As protein: CASSESGIYTEAFF.

This chain joins TRBV7-2 and TRBJ1-1; D uncertain. Trimming stripped 5 bases from V and 12 bases from J, with 22 bases between. This CDR3 is 14 amino acids long. Germline-derived CDR1 and CDR2 are SGHTA and FQGNSA. Here the CDR3 reads CASSPLRQAPTTFF. The CDR3 nucleotides are TGTGCCAGCAGCCCCCTCCGGCAGGCCCCTACGACTTTCTTT.

The chain combines TRBV6-5 with TRBJ1-1, with 7 positions matching TRBD1. V was clipped by 2 bases and J by 7 bases; unmatched bases: 1. CDR3 length: 12 amino acids. CDR1 is MNHEY and CDR2 is SVGAGI in the germline V gene. The CDR3 loop reads CASSYRDSEAFF. The CDR3 nucleotides read TGTGCCAGCAGTTACAGGGACAGTGAAGCTTTCTTT.

This clonotype was observed a handful of times. The chain couples TRBV4-3 to TRBJ2-7; D might be TRBD2 (5 bases). Trimming took 5 bases from V and 4 from J, leaving 18 bases between them. This CDR3 has 15 residues. Looked up from germline, CDR1 is LGHNA and CDR2 is YSLEER. CDR3 sequence reads: CASSTASGGSYEQYF. The CDR3 region has the DNA TGCGCCAGCAGCACAGCGAGCGGAGGCTCTTACGAGCAGTACTTC.

V is TRBV7-9 and J is TRBJ2-2; 8 bases fit TRBD1. Unmatched junction bases numbered 2, after V lost 5 bases and J lost 3 bases. The CDR3 totals 14 residues. Germline-derived CDR1 and CDR2 are SEHNR and FQNEAQ (reference sequence). The CDR3 reads CASSHRGDTGELFF. CDR3 coding DNA: TGTGCCAGCAGCCACAGGGGGGACACCGGGGAGCTGTTTTTT.

This clonotype occurred a few times. An end of the junction differs from the germline gene, which may be a read error. This chain links TRBV20-1 with TRBJ2-1; perhaps TRBD2 as D (5 bases). CDR1 DFQATT and CDR2 SNEGSKA come from the germline V gene (reference sequence). The CDR3 is 16 amino acids. CDR3 in DNA: TGCTGTGCTAGAGATCCGGGTAGCGAATACTACAATGAGCAGTTCTTC. It codes for CCARDPGSEYYNEQFF.

This clonotype has ten or more counts. The chain has TRBV20-1 and TRBJ2-1, with D unclear. Germline values: CDR1 DFQATT, CDR2 SNEGSKA (reference sequence). V was shortened by 4 bases and J by 4 bases, with 14 bases between the two germline ends. The CDR3 covers 14 residues. CDR3 coding DNA: TGCAGTGCTAACGAACCAGGAAGTTACAATGAGCAGTTCTTC. The encoded protein is CSANEPGSYNEQFF.